The T cell receptor beta chain described here comes from a study of Graves' ophthalmopathy and Graves' hyperthyroidism. For repertoire sequencing, the TCR beta CDR3 regions were amplified from RNA transcripts. HTBI primers primed a first-round RT-PCR, and a second-round multiplex PCR followed. One entry per CDR3 protein, called by TCRdb with MiXCR from the multiplex PCR reads. The sample consists of approximately 540,000 distinct CDR3 sequences, under 45% of them appearing once. Germline values: CDR1 SGDLS, CDR2 YYNGEE. Trimming cost V 4 bases and J 6 bases; bases outside gene matches: 10. CDR3 length: 14 residues. This clonotype was recorded many times.

The source is an adult man with Graves' hyperthyroidism. V gene TRBV9 combines with J gene TRBJ2-7; 7 bases match TRBD1. Sequencing was performed on peripheral blood or thyroid tissue (not recorded which). The CDR3 bases are TGTGCCAGCAGCCCACTCGGACAGGAACCCGAGCAGTACTTC. Amino acids: CASSPLGQEPEQYF.